The 26 T cell receptor beta chains in this list originate from one sample, sequenced in a study of early stage breast cancer tumors. Libraries were prepared by immunoSEQ multiplex PCR; TCRdb keeps only in-frame clonotypes and omits some of them. Of about 38,000 clones in the sample, roughly 72% were seen once. The sequenced sample consisted of blood. The receptors were gathered from a person aged 55 to 75 with breast cancer.

The rearrangement joins TRBV7-9 to TRBJ1-6; weak D call: TRBD1 (5 bases). CDR1 is SEHNR, CDR2 FQNEAQ, per germline (reference sequence). Trimming cost V 4 bases and J 10 bases, with 17 bases left between them. The CDR3 has 15 amino acids. The CDR3 protein is CASSSSDSTRSPLHF. The CDR3 region has the DNA TGTGCCAGCAGCTCGTCCGACAGCACAAGATCACCCCTCCACTTT.

This clone was seen a single time. The chain has TRBV18 and TRBJ1-1; no clear D gene. V lost 4 bases and J lost 0, with 15 bases in between. Per the germline V gene, CDR1 is KGHSH and CDR2 is LQKENI. This CDR3 has 16 amino acids. The CDR3 nucleotides are TGTGCCAGCTCACTGGTGGGCCTTAAAATGAACACTGAAGCTTTCTTT. It translates to CASSLVGLKMNTEAFF.

The chain joins TRBV30 to TRBJ1-2; 12 bases map to TRBD1. With V trimmed by 5 bases and J by 4 bases, 2 bases remained unmatched. The CDR3 contains 13 residues. CDR1 and CDR2 (germline): GTSNPN, SVGIG (reference sequence). The CDR3 reads CAWGTGGLYGYTF. The CDR3 nucleotides read TGTGCCTGGGGGACAGGGGGCCTCTATGGCTACACCTTC.

This chain uses TRBV5-4 with TRBJ2-5, with D perhaps TRBD1 (6 bases). Per germline, CDR1 SGHNT and CDR2 YYREEE (reference sequence). V lost 4 bases, J lost 4 bases, and 20 bases lay in between. This CDR3 is built from 16 residues. CDR3 in amino acids: CASSPRSRGSRETQYF. CDR3 coding DNA: TGTGCCAGCAGCCCCCGTAGCAGGGGTAGTCGAGAGACCCAGTACTTC. The full variable domain, completed using reference TRBV5-4 and TRBJ2-5, is ETGVTQSPTHLIKTRGQQVTLRCSSQSGHNTVSWYQQALGQGPQFIFQYYREEENGRGNFPPRFSGLQFPNYSSELNVNALELDDSALYLCASSPRSRGSRETQYFGPGTRLLVL.

The V gene is TRBV29-1, the J gene TRBJ1-1, with D tentatively TRBD1 (5 bases). The CDR3 covers 16 residues. Germline assignment: CDR1 SQVTM and CDR2 ANQGSEA. V lost 2 bases, J lost 0 bases, and 16 bases lay in between. The CDR3 DNA reads TGCAGCGTTGAATTTAAATCCGGGACGGTGAACACTGAAGCTTTCTTT. It yields the protein CSVEFKSGTVNTEAFF.

This chain joins TRBV12-1 and TRBJ2-1. TRBV12-1 is classified as a pseudogene. There are 17 residues in the CDR3. CDR3: CASSFGGTVRSYNEQFF. CDR3 in DNA: TGTGCCAGCAGCTTTGGGGGGACGGTCCGCTCCTACAATGAGCAGTTCTTC.

This sequence joins TRBV19 and TRBJ1-5; 8 bases map to TRBD1. Looked up from germline, CDR1 is LNHDA and CDR2 is SQIVND (reference sequence). Losses at the gene ends were 5 bases for V and 0 bases for J; bases not matched to a gene: 6. The CDR3 has 16 amino acids. CDR3 bases: TGTGCCAGTAGTCCAGGGGGCGCGCCTAGCAATCAGCCCCAGCATTTT. Translation: CASSPGGAPSNQPQHF.

The chain uses TRBV5-4 and TRBJ1-1; D not certain. The CDR3 length is 14 residues. Germline V gene lookup returns CDR1 SGHNT and CDR2 YYREEE (reference sequence). V shed 1 base and J shed 0 bases, with 7 bases lying between them. The CDR3 reads CASSLPGMNTEAFF. The CDR3 bases are TGTGCCAGCAGCTTGCCGGGGATGAACACTGAAGCTTTCTTT.

The V call is TRBV19, the J call TRBJ1-2; D remains ambiguous. Germline V gene data show CDR1 as LNHDA and CDR2 as SQIVND (reference sequence). The V end was cut by 5 bases, the J end by 0 bases, with 10 bases between. CDR3 length: 14 amino acids. This chain's CDR3 is CASSEEHANYGYTF. The CDR3 DNA reads as TGTGCCAGTAGTGAGGAACATGCTAACTATGGCTACACCTTC.

In its sample, this clone was seen once. The V call is TRBV5-1, the J call TRBJ2-7; D is uncertain. Trimming took 3 bases from V and 2 from J, leaving 3 bases between them. This CDR3 contains 11 residues. Germline V gene sequence: CDR1 SGHRS, CDR2 YFSETQ. CDR3 in DNA: TGCGCCAGCAGCTCCCCCTACGAGCAGTACTTC. It encodes CASSSPYEQYF.

The J gene is TRBJ2-5, the V gene TRBV29-1, with D possibly being TRBD1 (6 bases). This CDR3 has 13 amino acids. V was shortened by 5 bases and J by 2 bases, with 12 bases between the two germline ends. Germline V lookup: CDR1 SQVTM, CDR2 ANQGSEA. The DNA for the CDR3 is TGCAGCGTTATCCACAGGGCTCAAGAGACCCAGTACTTC. Protein: CSVIHRAQETQYF. Supplemented by reference TRBV29-1 and TRBJ2-5, the full variable domain reads SAVISQKPSRDICQRGTSLTIQCQVDSQVTMMFWYRQQPGQSLTLIATANQGSEATYESGFVIDKFPISRPNLTFSTLTVSNMSPEDSSIYLCSVIHRAQETQYFGPGTRLLVL.

This clone has just a few counts. This chain uses TRBV18 with TRBJ1-1; D not certain. V gave up 2 bases and J gave up 7 bases, with 8 bases separating them. The germline V gene encodes CDR1 KGHSH and CDR2 LQKENI. The CDR3 extends over 12 amino acids. CDR3 sequence (DNA): TGTGCCAGCTCACCAATGAATGTTGAAGCTTTCTTT. This sequence encodes CASSPMNVEAFF.

This clone was seen only a few times. V is TRBV6-1 and J is TRBJ1-5, with 7 nucleotides matching TRBD1. Germline assignment: CDR1 MNHNS and CDR2 SASEGT. This CDR3 has 15 amino acids. Trimming removed 1 base from V and 6 bases from J; junction bases left unmatched: 6. The CDR3 sequence: CASSEGARGGQPQHF. The CDR3 bases are TGTGCCAGCAGTGAAGGGGCCAGGGGGGGTCAGCCCCAGCATTTT.

This clone has a handful of counts. The chain has TRBV5-1 and TRBJ1-1; weak D call: TRBD1 (6 bases). Germline V lookup: CDR1 SGHRS, CDR2 YFSETQ. V dropped 4 bases and J dropped 0 bases, with 13 bases sitting between them. The CDR3 runs to 15 residues. The CDR3 here is CASSPTGTLNTEAFF. The CDR3 nucleotides are TGCGCCAGCAGCCCGACGGGGACATTGAACACTGAAGCTTTCTTT.

V gene TRBV6-1 combines with J gene TRBJ2-5; D is uncertain. The V and J ends lost 8 bases and 3 bases respectively, with 4 bases between them. The CDR3 spans 10 residues. Looked up from germline, CDR1 is MNHNS and CDR2 is SASEGT. The CDR3 is CASGEETQYF. CDR3 coding DNA: TGTGCCAGCGGAGAAGAGACCCAGTACTTC.

The chain is built from TRBV28 and TRBJ2-7; D may be TRBD1 (6 bases). From germline, CDR1 is MDHEN and CDR2 SYDVKM. The CDR3 loop spans 14 amino acids. Trimming took 4 bases from V and 4 from J, leaving 14 bases between them. The CDR3 DNA follows: TGTGCCAGCAGTTCCCCGGGACACCTGTACGAGCAGTACTTC. It specifies CASSSPGHLYEQYF.

This chain connects TRBV27 to TRBJ2-1, with D perhaps matching TRBD1 (5 bases). Germline values: CDR1 MNHEY, CDR2 SMNVEV (reference sequence). The CDR3 spans 14 residues. The V and J ends lost 5 bases and 1 base respectively, with 9 bases between them. The CDR3 coding sequence is TGTGCCAGCAGTGTTCAGGGATCCTACAATGAGCAGTTCTTC. Translating gives CASSVQGSYNEQFF.

This clone appeared once. J is TRBJ1-3 and V is TRBV5-1, with 8 bases matching TRBD1. This CDR3 is built from 16 residues. The V segment lost 0 bases and the J segment 4 bases; nucleotides outside the gene matches: 6. CDR1 and CDR2 from the germline V gene are SGHRS and YFSETQ. The CDR3 DNA reads TGCGCCAGCAGCTTGGCCGGGACAGGCGGGGGAAACACCATATATTTT. This codes for CASSLAGTGGGNTIYF.

The chain recombines TRBV5-4 with TRBJ2-1; no reliable D call. V was pared by 0 bases and J by 4 bases, with 23 bases between. The CDR3 has 19 amino acids. Germline CDR1 SGHNT, CDR2 YYREEE (reference sequence). The CDR3: CASSLALRPSLAVYNEQFF. Here the CDR3 DNA reads TGTGCCAGCAGCTTGGCTTTGCGACCGTCGTTGGCAGTATACAATGAGCAGTTCTTC.

The V call is TRBV5-1, the J call TRBJ2-5; D perhaps matches TRBD2 (7 bases). Germline V gives CDR1 SGHRS, CDR2 YFSETQ. V was trimmed by 5 bases and J by 5 bases, leaving 19 bases between them. This CDR3 is 15 amino acids long. The CDR3 region is CASSTTGGGFETQYF. The CDR3 DNA reads TGCGCCAGCAGTACCACGGGGGGCGGATTCGAGACCCAGTACTTC.

This clone was seen only a few times. The V and J genes are TRBV2 and TRBJ1-1, with D hard to call. The CDR3 runs to 14 residues. In germline, CDR1 is SNHLY, CDR2 FYNNEI. With 6 bases removed from V and 4 bases from J, the gap between germline ends came to 15 bases. For the CDR3, the DNA is TGTGCCAGCAGGACTCTCCGGACGTCCACTGAAGCTTTCTTT. Translation: CASRTLRTSTEAFF.

The J gene is TRBJ2-7, the V gene TRBV27; TRBD1 aligns across 9 bases. V was clipped by 6 bases and J by 2 bases; unmatched bases: 2. This CDR3 comprises 13 residues. From germline, CDR1 is MNHEY and CDR2 SMNVEV (reference sequence). CDR3 nucleotides: TGTGCCAGCAGACGGACAGGGGCCTACGAGCAGTACTTC. Its translation: CASRRTGAYEQYF.

The chain joins TRBV5-1 to TRBJ2-7; unclear D gene. Trimming took off 4 bases at V and 7 bases at J, with 15 bases between the two ends. The CDR3 contains 13 residues. Germline lookup yields CDR1 SGHRS and CDR2 YFSETQ. The CDR3 DNA reads TGCGCCAGCAGCCTGACCCCCAACCGGGAGCAGTACTTC. Translated, it gives CASSLTPNREQYF.

The chain couples TRBV2 to TRBJ2-7, with D possibly being TRBD1 (6 bases). This CDR3 comprises 14 residues. Germline loops: CDR1 SNHLY, CDR2 FYNNEI. The ends were cut back, 10 bases at V and 0 bases at J, with 16 bases in the middle. The CDR3 here is CATTKGEGSYEQYF. In nucleotides, the CDR3 is TGTGCCACCACGAAGGGGGAAGGCTCCTACGAGCAGTACTTC.

J is TRBJ2-7 and V is TRBV6-1; 9 bases agree with TRBD1. Germline V gene sequence: CDR1 MNHNS, CDR2 SASEGT. This CDR3 spans 15 amino acids. Trimming cost V 4 bases and J 3 bases; bases outside gene matches: 7. The CDR3 nucleotides are TGTGCCAGCAGTGCTGGGGGACAGGGAGGCTACGAGCAGTACTTC. It is translated as CASSAGGQGGYEQYF.

The V call is TRBV7-9, the J call TRBJ2-5, with D possibly matching TRBD1 (5 bases). The end of the DNA fits TRBJ2-7 better, so the J call may be wrong. Germline V gene lookup returns CDR1 SEHNR and CDR2 FQNEAQ (reference sequence). This CDR3 comprises 15 residues. The CDR3, as DNA: TGTGCCAGCAGCTTAGCGCTTCAGGGTAGCTACGAGCAGTACTTC. Its translation: CASSLALQGSYEQYF.